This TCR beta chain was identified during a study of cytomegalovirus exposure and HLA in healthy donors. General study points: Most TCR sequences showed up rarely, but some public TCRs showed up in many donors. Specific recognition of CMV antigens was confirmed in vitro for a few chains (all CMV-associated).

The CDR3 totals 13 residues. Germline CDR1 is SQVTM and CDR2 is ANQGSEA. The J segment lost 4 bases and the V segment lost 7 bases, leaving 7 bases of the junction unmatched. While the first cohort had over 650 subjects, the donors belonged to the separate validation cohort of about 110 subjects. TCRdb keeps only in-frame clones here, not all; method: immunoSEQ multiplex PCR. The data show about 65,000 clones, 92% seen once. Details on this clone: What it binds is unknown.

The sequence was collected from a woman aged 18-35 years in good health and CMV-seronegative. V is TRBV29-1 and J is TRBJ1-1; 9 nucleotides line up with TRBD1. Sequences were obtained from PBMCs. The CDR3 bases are TGCAGCGGATCAGGGACAGGGTTCACTGAAGCTTTCTTT. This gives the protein CSGSGTGFTEAFF. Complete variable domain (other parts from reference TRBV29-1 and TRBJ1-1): SAVISQKPSRDICQRGTSLTIQCQVDSQVTMMFWYRQQPGQSLTLIATANQGSEATYESGFVIDKFPISRPNLTFSTLTVSNMSPEDSSIYLCSGSGTGFTEAFFGQGTRLTVV.